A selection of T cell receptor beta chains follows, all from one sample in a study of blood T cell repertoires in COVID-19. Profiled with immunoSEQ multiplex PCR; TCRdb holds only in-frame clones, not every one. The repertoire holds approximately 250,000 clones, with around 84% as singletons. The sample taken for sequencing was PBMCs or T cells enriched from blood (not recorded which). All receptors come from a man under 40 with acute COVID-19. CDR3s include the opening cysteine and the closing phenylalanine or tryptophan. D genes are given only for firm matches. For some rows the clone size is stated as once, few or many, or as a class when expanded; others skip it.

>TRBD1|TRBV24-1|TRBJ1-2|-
TGTGCCACCAGTGATTTGCCGGGACAGGGGGTTTCGGGCTACACCTTC
CATSDLPGQGVSGYTF
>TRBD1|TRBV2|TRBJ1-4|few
TGTGCCAGCAGGAAAGGGACAGGGGGTGAAAAACTGTTTTTT
CASRKGTGGEKLFF
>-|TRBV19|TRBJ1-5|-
TGTGCCAGTAGTATATCAGGGGGCAATCAGCCCCAGCATTTT
CASSISGGNQPQHF
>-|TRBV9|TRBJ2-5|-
TGTGCCAGCAGCGTAGGCGGGGCGCAGGGGACCCAGTACTTC
CASSVGGAQGTQYF
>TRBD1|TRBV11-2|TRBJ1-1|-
TGTGCCAGCAGCTTACCTACAGGGGGACGCACTGAAGCTTTCTTT
CASSLPTGGRTEAFF
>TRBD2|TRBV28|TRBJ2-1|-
TGTGCCAGCAGTCTAACATCAGGACTAGCGGGGGACCTAAATGAGCAGTTCTTC
CASSLTSGLAGDLNEQFF
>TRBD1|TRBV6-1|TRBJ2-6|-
TGTGCCAGCAGTGGGAGGACAGGCGCCGACTCTGGGGCCAACGTCCTGACTTTC
CASSGRTGADSGANVLTF
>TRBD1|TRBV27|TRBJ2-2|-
TGTGCCAGCAGTTGGACAGGGGGATCCGGGGAGCTGTTTTTT
CASSWTGGSGELFF
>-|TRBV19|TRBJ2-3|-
TGTGCCAGTAGTAGGGGGGAATATACGCAGTATTTT
CASSRGEYTQYF
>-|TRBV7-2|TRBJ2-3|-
TGTGCCAGCAGCTTACGAGCCGGGGGGCGGGCTAGCACAGATACGCAGTATTTT
CASSLRAGGRASTDTQYF
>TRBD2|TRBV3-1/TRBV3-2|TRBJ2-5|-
TGTGCCAGCAGCCAAGAAAGGGGACTAGCGATGAGAGAGACCCAGTACTTC
CASSQERGLAMRETQYF
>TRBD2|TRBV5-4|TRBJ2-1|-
TGTGCCAGCAGCTTGGGTGCTAGCGGGCACAATGAGCAGTTCTTC
CASSLGASGHNEQFF
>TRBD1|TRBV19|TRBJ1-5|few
TGTGCCAGTACCCCCGAGACCACAGGGGGTCGGAATCAGCCCCAGCATTTT
CASTPETTGGRNQPQHF
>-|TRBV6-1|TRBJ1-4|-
TGTGCCAGCAGTGAAGCCCAGGGGCTGTCTAATGAAAAACTGTTTTTT
CASSEAQGLSNEKLFF
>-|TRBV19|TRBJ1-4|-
TGTGCCAGTAGTATGGGGGGACCCTCTGCAACTAATGAAAAACTGTTTTTT
CASSMGGPSATNEKLFF
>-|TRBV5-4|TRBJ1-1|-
TGTGCCAGCAGCTTGGTAGGGGTGTTGAACACTGAAGCTTTCTTT
CASSLVGVLNTEAFF
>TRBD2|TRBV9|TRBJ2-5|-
TGTGCCAGCAGCGTAGAACAGCGGGGGGTTCAAGAGACCCAGTACTTC
CASSVEQRGVQETQYF
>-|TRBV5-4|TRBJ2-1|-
TGTGCCAGCACTCCCCGCGGACGATCCGGGGGGCGGAATGAGCAGTTCTTC
CASTPRGRSGGRNEQFF
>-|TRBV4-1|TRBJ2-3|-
TGCGCCAGCAGCGAAGGGGGGGGCACAGATACGCAGTATTTT
CASSEGGGTDTQYF
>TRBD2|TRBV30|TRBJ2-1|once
TGTGCCTGGAGTGGAGCTAGCGGGAACCGTGAGCAGTTCTTC
CAWSGASGNREQFF
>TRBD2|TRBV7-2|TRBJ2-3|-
TGTGCCAGCAGCCCGCCTAGCGGGTTAGGGGATACGCAGTATTTT
CASSPPSGLGDTQYF
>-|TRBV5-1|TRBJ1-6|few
TGCGCCAGCAGCTTGGTTGGCGGACAGACAAATTCACCCCTCCACTTT
CASSLVGGQTNSPLHF